This T cell receptor (beta chain) stems from a study of shared clonotypes between healthy human individuals. As to this clone: Its specificity is unknown.

In the study's own analysis: Quality scores were absent from the junction-only immunoSEQ sequences, so filtering differed. Method: immunoSEQ multiplex PCR; TCRdb's copy keeps in-frame clones and lacks some. V, J and clone size were drawn from that table, and D and trimming were deduced from the DNA. This table holds roughly 650,000 clones, roughly 96% found once. Notes on the study in general: Richness estimates generally favored naive over memory subsets. Exclusively blood specimens were collected; tissue repertoires likely differ.

It was CD45RO-negative cells, positively selected for CCR7, that made up naive CD8 cells, with terminally differentiated effector memory CD45RA+ cells excluded. The donors were all Caucasian adults (living in Nashville, Tennessee). CDR3 size: 12 residues. The ends were cut back, 2 bases at V and 2 bases at J, with 6 bases in the middle. CDR1 is SQVTM, CDR2 ANQGSEA, per germline. This clonotype was sampled from a woman between 25 and 40 years old in good health. Sequencing input: naive CD8+ T cells sorted from blood. The rearrangement uses TRBV29-1 and TRBJ1-2; no clear D. CDR3 loop: CSVELSNYGYTF. The CDR3 nucleotides read TGCAGCGTTGAATTATCAAACTATGGCTACACCTTC.